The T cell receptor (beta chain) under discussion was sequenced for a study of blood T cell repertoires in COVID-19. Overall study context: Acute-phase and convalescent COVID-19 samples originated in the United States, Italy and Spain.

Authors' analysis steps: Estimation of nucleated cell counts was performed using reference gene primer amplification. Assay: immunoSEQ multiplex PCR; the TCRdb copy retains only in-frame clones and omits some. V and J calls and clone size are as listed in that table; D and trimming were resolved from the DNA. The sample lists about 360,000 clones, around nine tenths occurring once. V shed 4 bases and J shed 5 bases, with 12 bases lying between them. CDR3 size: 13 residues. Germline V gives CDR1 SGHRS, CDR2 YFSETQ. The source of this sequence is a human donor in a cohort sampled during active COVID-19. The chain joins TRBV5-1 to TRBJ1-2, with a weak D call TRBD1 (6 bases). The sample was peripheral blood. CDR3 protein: CASSGGGLYGYTF. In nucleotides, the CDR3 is TGCGCCAGCAGCGGCGGGGGGCTATATGGCTACACCTTC.